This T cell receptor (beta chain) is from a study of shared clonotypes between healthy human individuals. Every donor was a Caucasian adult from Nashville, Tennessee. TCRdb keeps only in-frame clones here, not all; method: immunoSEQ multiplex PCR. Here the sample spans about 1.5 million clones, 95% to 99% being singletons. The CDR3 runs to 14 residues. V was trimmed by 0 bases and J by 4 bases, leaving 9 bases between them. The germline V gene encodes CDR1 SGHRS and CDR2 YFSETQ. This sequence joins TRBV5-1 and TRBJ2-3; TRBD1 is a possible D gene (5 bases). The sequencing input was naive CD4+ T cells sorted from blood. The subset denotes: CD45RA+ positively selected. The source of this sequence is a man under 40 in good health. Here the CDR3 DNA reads TGCGCCAGCAGCTTGGGCAGGGATGCAGATACGCAGTATTTT. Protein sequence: CASSLGRDADTQYF.